The 2 T cell receptor beta chains listed next were all sequenced from one sample in a study of blood T cell repertoires in COVID-19. The data were produced by immunoSEQ multiplex PCR, yet TCRdb's version contains in-frame clones alone and is incomplete. The sample yields approximately 250,000 clones, around 84% seen once. Sequencing used PBMCs or T cells enriched from blood (not recorded which). Receptor source: a man aged 25-45 years with acute COVID-19.

The chain employs TRBV19 and TRBJ2-7; no clear D gene. The ends were cut back, 3 bases at V and 5 bases at J, with 8 bases in the middle. The CDR3 loop spans 12 amino acids. Per germline, CDR1 LNHDA and CDR2 SQIVND (reference sequence). The CDR3 DNA is TGTGCCAGTAGTATCACAGCCCACGAGCAGTACGTC. This translates into CASSITAHEQYV.

This chain uses TRBV27 with TRBJ1-2; 7 bases are shared with TRBD1. Germline trimming cut 6 bases from V and 0 bases from J; bases unmatched to any gene: 7. In germline, CDR1 is MNHEY, CDR2 SMNVEV (reference sequence). CDR3 length: 15 residues. The CDR3 reads CASREPGTANYGYTF. The CDR3 DNA sequence: TGTGCCAGCAGGGAGCCCGGGACAGCTAACTATGGCTACACCTTC.